The 27 T cell receptor beta chains below all came from one sample that was sequenced in a study of blood T cell repertoires in COVID-19. Repertoires were generated with immunoSEQ multiplex PCR, while TCRdb's copy carries only in-frame clones and drops some. The repertoire holds some 270,000 clones, with around 90% as singletons. The sample was peripheral blood. The receptors derive from a man aged 50-60 years with acute or convalescent COVID-19.

This clone has a single count. The chain combines TRBV6-5 with TRBJ1-5, with 7 positions matching TRBD1. In germline, CDR1 is MNHEY, CDR2 SVGAGI. Trimming at V came to 6 bases and at J to 4 bases, leaving 3 bases not matched to a gene. This CDR3 spans 13 amino acids. Here the CDR3 DNA reads TGTGCCAGCAGGGGACAGACGAATCAGCCCCAGCATTTT. It yields the protein CASRGQTNQPQHF.

V is TRBV7-3 and J is TRBJ2-3; D perhaps matches TRBD2 (6 bases). Germline values: CDR1 SGHTA, CDR2 FQGTGA. CDR3 length equals 14 residues. The V gene lost 7 bases and the J gene lost 2 bases, with 13 bases spanning the gap. The CDR3 reads CASTHGGPTDTQYF. CDR3 nucleotides: TGTGCCAGCACCCACGGGGGTCCCACAGATACGCAGTATTTT. The full variable domain, with the rest looked up from reference TRBV7-3 and TRBJ2-3, is GAGVSQTPSNKVTEKGKYVELRCDPISGHTALYWYRQSLGQGPEFLIYFQGTGAADDSGLPNDRFFAVRPEGSVSTLKIQRTERGDSAVYLCASTHGGPTDTQYFGPGTRLTVL.

This chain connects TRBV7-9 to TRBJ2-5; perhaps TRBD1 as D (5 bases). Germline lookup yields CDR1 SEHNR and CDR2 FQNEAQ (reference sequence). The CDR3 loop spans 14 amino acids. Trimming cost V 1 base and J 5 bases, with 11 bases left between them. This CDR3 is CASSLVQVGETQYF. The CDR3 DNA is TGTGCCAGCAGCTTAGTACAGGTCGGGGAGACCCAGTACTTC.

This clone was counted a single time. This chain joins TRBV18 and TRBJ2-2, with a possible D match to TRBD1 (5 bases). Trimming took off 0 bases at V and 7 bases at J, with 9 bases between the two ends. Per germline, CDR1 KGHSH and CDR2 LQKENI. The CDR3 has 14 residues. The CDR3 nucleotides are TGTGCCAGCTCACCACCGTCTAGGGGCGGGGAGCTGTTTTTT. Amino acids: CASSPPSRGGELFF.

A note on this clone: This sample also contains other DNA sequences that code for the same CDR3. V is TRBV15 and J is TRBJ1-5, with D hard to call. Per the germline V gene, CDR1 is LNHNV and CDR2 is YYDKDF (reference sequence). V gave up 1 base and J gave up 1 base, with 8 bases separating them. This CDR3 is 15 amino acids long. The CDR3 here is CATSRGGGSNQPQHF. DNA of the CDR3: TGTGCCACCAGCAGAGGAGGAGGGAGCAATCAGCCCCAGCATTTT.

The CDR3 here is CASSLGPRDRVHGYTF. CDR3 nucleotide sequence: TGTGCCAGCAGCTTAGGCCCCCGGGACAGGGTCCATGGCTACACCTTC. The chain has TRBV5-4 and TRBJ1-2, with TRBD1 matching 9 bases. CDR3 length: 16 residues. Germline V gene lookup returns CDR1 SGHNT and CDR2 YYREEE (reference sequence). Trimming cost V 2 bases and J 6 bases; bases outside gene matches: 11.

The chain recombines TRBV7-9 with TRBJ1-4, with TRBD1 identical over 10 bases. The CDR3 is 15 amino acids. Germline CDR1 is SEHNR and CDR2 is FQNEAQ (reference sequence). J was trimmed by 7 bases and V by 5 bases; bases with no gene match: 7. The CDR3 is CASSERQGAAEKLFF. In DNA, the CDR3 is TGTGCCAGCAGCGAAAGACAGGGGGCAGCTGAAAAACTGTTTTTT.

The rearrangement joins TRBV6-6 to TRBJ1-6; 8 bases map to TRBD1. CDR1 MNHNY and CDR2 SVGAGI come from the germline V gene (reference sequence). V gave up 2 bases and J gave up 2 bases; unmatched junction bases: 2. CDR3 length: 16 amino acids. The CDR3, as DNA: TGTGCCAGCAGTTACGGACAGGGAACCTATAATTCACCCCTCCACTTT. This gives the protein CASSYGQGTYNSPLHF.

CDR3 amino acids: CASSLRGLQETQYF. The CDR3 coding sequence is TGTGCCAGCAGCTTGAGGGGGCTCCAAGAGACCCAGTACTTC. V usage is TRBV5-4 and J usage is TRBJ2-5, with TRBD1 identical over 7 bases. The V gene end was trimmed by 1 base and the J gene end by 1 base; junction bases not matched to a gene: 1. The CDR3 contains 14 residues. Germline lookup yields CDR1 SGHNT and CDR2 YYREEE (reference sequence).

CDR3 amino acids: CASSISGSSYNEQFF. DNA for the CDR3: TGTGCCAGTAGTATTAGCGGGAGCTCCTACAATGAGCAGTTCTTC. The V and J genes are TRBV19 and TRBJ2-1, with 9 nucleotides matching TRBD2. The CDR3 loop spans 15 amino acids. V lost 3 bases and J lost 0; bases outside the gene matches: 0. CDR1 is LNHDA, CDR2 SQIVND, per germline (reference sequence).

This sequence joins TRBV11-2 and TRBJ1-2; D is unclear. The CDR3 spans 13 residues. Trimming shortened V by 4 bases and J by 3 bases, and 9 bases separated the two germline ends. The germline V gene encodes CDR1 SGHAT and CDR2 FQNNGV. CDR3: CASSSEKYYGYTF. The DNA for the CDR3 is TGTGCCAGCAGCTCCGAGAAATACTATGGCTACACCTTC.

The chain has TRBV6-6 and TRBJ2-5; D is unresolved. The V end was cut by 2 bases, the J end by 7 bases, with 14 bases between. This CDR3 comprises 14 residues. CDR1 is MNHNY, CDR2 SVGAGI, per germline (reference sequence). The DNA for the CDR3 is TGTGCCAGCAGTTACCTCGGCAGCCCAGGGACCCAGTACTTC. It yields the protein CASSYLGSPGTQYF.

The chain joins TRBV30 to TRBJ1-4; D gene uncertain. Per the germline V gene, CDR1 is GTSNPN and CDR2 is SVGIG (reference sequence). This CDR3 has 18 amino acids. Trimming left V 7 bases short and J 1 base short, with 25 bases between. CDR3 in amino acids: CALRGGNKGGLTNEKLFF. The CDR3 DNA reads TGTGCCTTAAGAGGCGGGAACAAAGGAGGGTTAACTAATGAAAAACTGTTTTTT.

This clone was seen only once. The chain joins TRBV19 to TRBJ2-7; 7 nucleotides line up with TRBD2. J was trimmed by 5 bases and V by 1 base; bases with no gene match: 8. The CDR3 spans 15 residues. Germline assignment: CDR1 LNHDA and CDR2 SQIVND (reference sequence). The DNA for the CDR3 is TGTGCCAGTAGTATAGGGGGGAGGGAGAGCGACGAGCAGTACTTC. The encoded protein is CASSIGGRESDEQYF.

The chain recombines TRBV11-3 with TRBJ2-1, with unresolved D. Germline V gives CDR1 SGHNT, CDR2 YENEEA. The CDR3 extends over 12 amino acids. V was clipped by 5 bases and J by 8 bases, with 10 bases between them. The CDR3 is CASSRDTDEQFF. The CDR3 bases are TGTGCCAGCAGCCGAGACACTGATGAGCAGTTCTTC.

This sequence joins TRBV12-5 and TRBJ1-4; the D is unclear. This CDR3 has 13 amino acids. The V end lost 5 bases, the J end lost 8 bases, and 12 bases lay between the germline ends. Germline CDR1 LGHNT, CDR2 FRNRAP. The CDR3: CASGPGAVEKLFF. In DNA form, the CDR3 reads TGTGCTAGTGGTCCCGGTGCCGTCGAAAAACTGTTTTTT.

This clone was found once. This chain uses TRBV30 with TRBJ1-5; no reliable D call. Trimming removed 0 bases from V and 0 bases from J, with 18 bases in between. The CDR3 consists of 18 residues. Germline V CDR1 and CDR2: GTSNPN, SVGIG (reference sequence). The CDR3 sequence: CAWSVSAGGPYSNQPQHF. DNA for the CDR3: TGTGCCTGGAGTGTTTCTGCGGGAGGCCCTTATAGCAATCAGCCCCAGCATTTT.

The genes are TRBV7-2 and TRBJ2-5, with a weak D call TRBD2 (6 bases). The CDR3 covers 15 residues. The germline V gene encodes CDR1 SGHTA and CDR2 FQGNSA. V was shortened by 0 bases and J by 1 base, with 9 bases between the two germline ends. CDR3 sequence: CASSLARGSQETQYF. The CDR3 DNA reads TGTGCCAGCAGCTTAGCGCGGGGATCCCAAGAGACCCAGTACTTC.

This rearrangement joins TRBV11-2 to TRBJ2-6; possibly TRBD2 for D (5 bases). Germline V gives CDR1 SGHAT, CDR2 FQNNGV. Trimming left V 6 bases short and J 0 bases short, with 12 bases between. The CDR3 loop spans 16 amino acids. CDR3 region: CASRPPGSSGANVLTF. The CDR3 coding sequence is TGTGCCAGCAGGCCTCCGGGGAGCTCTGGGGCCAACGTCCTGACTTTC.

This clone was picked up one time. The V call is TRBV14, the J call TRBJ1-5, with D unresolved. The CDR3 consists of 13 residues. Germline V gene lookup returns CDR1 SGHDN and CDR2 FVKESK. Trimming took off 1 base at V and 5 bases at J, with 6 bases between the two ends. CDR3: CASSQGADQPQHF. The CDR3 nucleotides are TGTGCCAGCAGCCAAGGCGCGGATCAGCCCCAGCATTTT.

The rearrangement joins TRBV5-4 to TRBJ1-5, with D maybe TRBD1 (5 bases). The V gene lost 0 bases and the J gene lost 0 bases, with 16 bases spanning the gap. The CDR3 spans 18 residues. Germline CDR1 reads SGHNT; CDR2 reads YYREEE (reference sequence). CDR3 nucleotides: TGTGCCAGCAGCTTGGGGGGCCTTCTTTTATATAGCAATCAGCCCCAGCATTTT. Encoded protein: CASSLGGLLLYSNQPQHF. The full variable domain, rest sourced from reference TRBV5-4 and TRBJ1-5, is ETGVTQSPTHLIKTRGQQVTLRCSSQSGHNTVSWYQQALGQGPQFIFQYYREEENGRGNFPPRFSGLQFPNYSSELNVNALELDDSALYLCASSLGGLLLYSNQPQHFGDGTRLSIL.

The V call is TRBV12-5, the J call TRBJ2-1; 9 bases are a match to TRBD2. Per the germline V gene, CDR1 is LGHNT and CDR2 is FRNRAP. This CDR3 comprises 19 residues. V lost 6 bases and J lost 4; bases outside the gene matches: 19. This CDR3 reads CASGRRAGGLPGQYNEQFF. In DNA form, the CDR3 reads TGTGCTAGTGGCCGCCGGGCGGGGGGGCTACCGGGACAGTACAATGAGCAGTTCTTC.

DNA of the CDR3: TGTGCCAGCAGCTTAGGAGGGTCCGGCTACACCTTC. As protein: CASSLGGSGYTF. V gene TRBV11-3 combines with J gene TRBJ1-2; D ambiguous. V lost 1 base to trimming and J lost 8 bases, with 8 bases between them. CDR1 SGHNT and CDR2 YENEEA come from the germline V gene. CDR3 length: 12 residues.

This clone came up once. The chain is built from TRBV5-1 and TRBJ2-1, with D possibly TRBD2 on 6 matching bases. The germline CDR1 and CDR2 sequences are SGHRS and YFSETQ. Trimming removed 5 bases from V and 5 bases from J, with 17 bases in between. This CDR3 is 15 amino acids long. CDR3 coding DNA: TGCGCCAGCAGTACGGGTCTCGGAGGGGACAATGAGCAGTTCTTC. Amino acid sequence: CASSTGLGGDNEQFF.

The rearrangement links TRBV5-1 to TRBJ2-3; the D gene is possibly TRBD1 (6 bases). The ends were cut back, 6 bases at V and 3 bases at J, with 14 bases in the middle. CDR1 and CDR2 (germline): SGHRS, YFSETQ. The CDR3 contains 14 residues. The CDR3 loop is CASKDPQGTDTQYF. The DNA for the CDR3 is TGCGCCAGCAAAGACCCCCAGGGGACAGATACGCAGTATTTT.

The chain carries TRBV5-1 and TRBJ2-5; no reliable D call. Trimming pared 0 bases from V and 3 bases from J, leaving 6 bases between. The CDR3 runs 13 residues. The germline V gene encodes CDR1 SGHRS and CDR2 YFSETQ. Here the CDR3 DNA reads TGCGCCAGCAGCTTGGTCACAGAAGAGACCCAGTACTTC. Translating gives CASSLVTEETQYF.

This rearrangement joins TRBV2 to TRBJ1-3; D remains ambiguous. The germline V and J ends were trimmed by 7 bases and 8 bases, with 12 bases remaining between them. Germline V gene data show CDR1 as SNHLY and CDR2 as FYNNEI. This CDR3 comprises 12 residues. The CDR3 DNA reads as TGTGCCAGCACCATCGAGGGTTACACCATATATTTT. This sequence encodes CASTIEGYTIYF.